This paragraph reports one TCR beta chain. This specimen comes from a study of control samples from healthy donors and cancer patients. CDR1 and CDR2 from the germline V gene are MNHEY and SMNVEV (reference sequence). The CDR3 extends over 14 amino acids. Between the trimmed V and J ends, which lost 6 bases and 5 bases, there was a span of 13 bases. Repertoires were generated with immunoSEQ multiplex PCR, while TCRdb's copy carries only in-frame clones and drops some. This table has more than 110,000 clones, roughly nine tenths appearing once. Sequenced: blood. This chain links TRBV27 with TRBJ2-2; D is uncertain. The sequence derives from a woman in her 30s in good health. In DNA, the CDR3 is TGTGCCAGCAGCCAGGCCCCCGAGACCGGGGAGCTGTTTTTT. Amino acid sequence: CASSQAPETGELFF.